The TCR beta chain under discussion was sequenced for a study of cytomegalovirus exposure and HLA in healthy donors. Study background: Sequencing of some 190 million T cells in an earlier analysis found 100 million or so unique TCR beta sequences. The study, taken as a whole, reports: DRB1 showed the most TCR associations and HLA-C the fewest in a later analysis, as rates varied by HLA locus.

V was trimmed by 6 bases and J by 3 bases, leaving 5 bases between them. The CDR3 is made up of 12 amino acids. Germline V gene sequence: CDR1 WNHNN, CDR2 SYGVQD (reference sequence). The PCR made use of 60 Vbeta and 13 Jbeta primers. Sequenced by immunoSEQ multiplex PCR; TCRdb stores in-frame clones only, minus some. The data hold about 140,000 clones, with 61% observed a single time. Comment on this clone: Its specificity is not known.

The specimen sequenced was PBMCs. This clonotype was sampled from a male donor in good health and CMV-seronegative. The gene calls are TRBV10-1 and TRBJ2-2; no firm D call. The CDR3 region is CASRGDTGELFF. The DNA of the CDR3 is TGCGCCAGCAGGGGCGACACCGGGGAGCTGTTTTTT.